This T cell receptor beta chain was obtained from a study of blood T cell repertoires in COVID-19 (dated by TCRdb to 2020 to 2022). Regarding the study in general: Collaborator samples came from the United States, Italy and Spain and covered acute and convalescent phases of COVID-19. The material from the prospective study consisted of cDNA or gDNA derived from T cells, B-cell-depleted T cells, or PBMCs. Deeply sampled blood TCRbeta repertoires from subjects exposed to, actively infected with, or recovered from COVID-19 were included in the dataset. The repertoires were released in a freely available public database intended as a resource for research on the immune response to SARS-CoV-2. The samples were drawn from the first 160 participants of the ongoing ImmuneRACE study and from 1,254 subjects provided by 6 global collaborators. Sample metadata almost always included a de-identified subject ID, COVID-19 status, age in years and sex. Where available, HLA class I and class II types were taken from metadata supplied by the sample provider and were not determined by assay-based typing.

TCRbeta CDR3 regions were amplified from genomic DNA using the immunoSEQ Assay, a bias-controlled multiplex PCR. Per the original workflow: The number of nucleated cells in each sample was estimated from the amplification of reference gene primers within the assay. To quantify the absolute abundance of each unique TCRbeta CDR3 rearrangement, sequence reads were collapsed and filtered. For each sample, productive Simpson clonality was calculated by taking the square root of Simpson's diversity index across productive rearrangements. The table comes from immuneACCESS by way of TCRdb, which keeps in-frame sequences with V and J called. Part of the clones is missing from these tables; in studies checked, under half for an unresolved V gene and the rest for unknown reasons. That table is the source of V, J and clone size, and D and trimming were worked out from the DNA. The sample contains 250,000 to 400,000 clones, around 87% of them found a single time. The top ten hold approximately 5% of the sample.

Participants in the prospective study were aged roughly 18 to 100 years, lived in about two dozen United States geographic areas, and enrolled through a virtual design. Cohort assignment in the prospective study relied on participant-reported clinical history from a screening survey and a study questionnaire. For ImmuneRACE Cohort 3, a participant was defined as recovered based on two consecutive negative NP/OP PCR tests, clearance by a healthcare professional, or resolution of symptoms. Mobile phlebotomists in the prospective study collected whole blood, serum and a nasopharyngeal or oropharyngeal swab from every participant. Participants in the prospective study had the option to provide additional blood draws and questionnaires over a roughly two-month period. Prospective study blood samples were shipped either frozen or at room temperature before DNA extraction. Points the paper makes about the study in general: The amount of clinical and demographic metadata varied by source and participant and was provided uncurated.

As to this clone: There is no known antigen for this receptor. Per-base qualities were not stored, and no clone one base away is much larger.

Specimen: PBMCs or T cells enriched from blood (not recorded which). The TCR sequence derives from a woman in her 30s who had recovered from COVID-19.

The nucleotides read TGTGCCAGTACAGGGGGTTCGGAAGGCTACACCTTC. This sequence encodes CASTGGSEGYTF. The V and J segments used are TRBV28 and TRBJ1-2, with 8 bases in between that match TRBD1. Germline trimming amounts to 9 bases on V and 8 bases on J, with 8 as the count of junction bases outside the gene matches. CDR1 MDHEN and CDR2 SYDVKM were looked up in the germline V gene. CDR3 length: 12 amino acids, cysteine to phenylalanine. The entry retains the CDR3 DNA only, 36 bases that are in frame from base 1.